A selection of T cell receptor beta chains follows, all from one sample in a study of blood T cell repertoires in COVID-19. Measured with immunoSEQ multiplex PCR; TCRdb has only the in-frame clones, and not every one. This sample has 280,000 or so clones, with approximately 83% found just once. Sequenced material: peripheral blood. Receptor source: a woman under 40 who had recovered from COVID-19. Each CDR3 is given with its conserved first and last residue. Each record gives: V gene, D gene, J gene, clone size, CDR3 DNA, CDR3 protein. D genes are given only for firm matches. Only some rows state a clone size, as once, few, many or a class for expanded clones.

TRBV11-2	TRBD2	TRBJ2-5	.	TGTGCCAGCAGCTTAGGGACTAGCGGGAGCTGGGAGACCCAGTACTTC	CASSLGTSGSWETQYF
TRBV3-1/TRBV3-2	TRBD1	TRBJ2-4	.	TGTGCCAGCAGCCCGGGGACAGGGAGGGTTATGAGCATTCAGTACTTC	CASSPGTGRVMSIQYF
TRBV5-3	TRBD1	TRBJ1-3	few	TGTGCCTTACCCGGGACAGGGGGCTTTATTGCTGGAAACACCATATATTTT	CALPGTGGFIAGNTIYF
TRBV10-2	TRBD1	TRBJ2-2	many	TGCGCCAGCAGTGAGTCCGGGACAGGGATCGGGGAGCTGTTTTTT	CASSESGTGIGELFF
TRBV2	TRBD2	TRBJ2-3	.	TGTGCCAGCAGCGCCCTAGCGGGGGCGGGAGATACGCAGTATTTT	CASSALAGAGDTQYF
TRBV6-5	.	TRBJ1-5	.	TGTGCCAGCAGGATCAGGGAATATAGCAATCAGCCCCAGCATTTT	CASRIREYSNQPQHF
TRBV19	.	TRBJ1-2	.	TGTGCCAGTAGTATAGCAGGGCACTATGGCTACACCTTC	CASSIAGHYGYTF
TRBV2	.	TRBJ2-7	few	TGTGCCAGCAGTGGACGGGTCAGGCAGTACTTC	CASSGRVRQYF
TRBV2	.	TRBJ2-7	.	TGTGCCAGCAGTATCTTCTACGAGCAGTACTTC	CASSIFYEQYF
TRBV5-1	.	TRBJ1-2	.	TGCGCCAGCAGCTTGGTGCCGGGGGGCGACTATGGCTACACCTTC	CASSLVPGGDYGYTF
TRBV21-1	.	TRBJ2-1	.	TGTGCCAGCATCCCAGGGGTCCCCCGGTACAATGAGCAGTTCTTC	CASIPGVPRYNEQFF
TRBV28	.	TRBJ1-1	.	TGTGCCAGCAGTTTATCATACAGGAAGAACACTGAAGCTTTCTTT	CASSLSYRKNTEAFF
TRBV27	TRBD2	TRBJ2-3	.	TGTGCCAGCAGTTTATCTTTCCTAGCGGGAGGCACAGATACGCAGTATTTT	CASSLSFLAGGTDTQYF
TRBV3-1/TRBV3-2	TRBD1	TRBJ2-5	.	TGTGCCAGCAGCCCGTGGGACAGCCAAGAGACCCAGTACTTC	CASSPWDSQETQYF
TRBV6-5	TRBD1	TRBJ2-1	once	TGTGCCAGCCAAGGGACAGGGACATACAATGAGCAGTTCTTC	CASQGTGTYNEQFF
TRBV4-2	TRBD2	TRBJ2-1	.	TGTGCCAGCAGCCCGGGACTAGCGGGAGGGGTGAATGAGCAGTTCTTC	CASSPGLAGGVNEQFF
TRBV2	.	TRBJ1-3	few	TGTGCCAGCAGTGACCCCCGGGGGACGTCTGGAAACACCATATATTTT	CASSDPRGTSGNTIYF
TRBV16	TRBD1	TRBJ1-3	.	TGTGCCAGCAGCCGCCTGGGACAGCCGCCTTTTTCCTCTGGAAACACCATATATTTT	CASSRLGQPPFSSGNTIYF
TRBV2	TRBD1	TRBJ1-5	.	TGTGCCAGCAGTCTTGGGGCAGGGGGCTTTCAGCCCCAGCATTTT	CASSLGAGGFQPQHF
TRBV7-9	TRBD2	TRBJ2-2	.	TGTGCCAGCAGCTTACTGTGGCGGACTAGCGTTAACACCGGGGAGCTGTTTTTT	CASSLLWRTSVNTGELFF
TRBV3-1/TRBV3-2	.	TRBJ1-6	.	TGTGCCAGCAGCCAAGGACAGACCCATAATTCACCCCTCCACTTT	CASSQGQTHNSPLHF
TRBV30	TRBD2	TRBJ2-2	.	TGTGCCTGGAACGAGGCTAGCGGGGGGCCGAGGGGGGAGCTGTTTTTT	CAWNEASGGPRGELFF
TRBV7-9	.	TRBJ1-5	.	TGTGCCAGCAGCCAATCGACAGCCGTCAATCAGCCCCAGCATTTT	CASSQSTAVNQPQHF